Sequencing of this T cell receptor (beta chain) was carried out in a study of shared clonotypes between healthy human individuals. The wider study: Sampling drew on donors who were a couple of women and three men aged 18 to 49. Study-wide results and limits: A small donor pool kept down the genetic and exposure-history diversity that was represented.

The ends were cut back, 0 bases at V and 8 bases at J, with 8 bases in the middle. Per the germline V gene, CDR1 is ENHRY and CDR2 is SYGVKD. CDR3 length: 13 amino acids. About this clone: Antigen: not known.

Assay: immunoSEQ multiplex PCR; the TCRdb copy retains only in-frame clones and omits some. The profile shows around 1.4 million clones, 98% of them singletons. Sequenced input: naive CD4+ T cells sorted from blood. The sample's subset: CD45RA+ positively selected. The V and J genes are TRBV10-3 and TRBJ2-1, with D tentatively TRBD2 (5 bases). The receptor's source is a man aged 25 to 45 in good health. In DNA, the CDR3 is TGTGCCATCAGTGAGTCGACCGGGGATGAGCAGTTCTTC. Translated, it gives CAISESTGDEQFF.